This is a list of T cell receptor beta chains from one sample in a study of blood T cell repertoires in COVID-19. This table comes from immunoSEQ multiplex PCR, and its TCRdb copy is limited to in-frame clones, with some not included. The table lists over 60,000 clones, about 86% of them singletons. What was sequenced was peripheral blood. Receptors were obtained from a man in his forties with acute or convalescent COVID-19. Both conserved end residues are trimmed from each CDR3. Fields, in order: D gene, V gene, CDR3 protein. D genes are given only for firm matches.

>.|TRBV2
ASLLRDVTYNEQF
>.|TRBV30
AWNPGGNSPLH
>TRBD2|TRBV6-1
ASSERLPAGAQETQY
>.|TRBV6-4
ASSAQVNTEAF
>TRBD1|TRBV25-1
ASSRPGQDYGYT
>.|TRBV19
ASRGSWVGAF
>.|TRBV12-5
ASGRTNEKLF
>.|TRBV2
ASSLALIRTDTQY
>.|TRBV28
ASSSLTVNGYT
>.|TRBV30
AWSVRDSTWGYT
>TRBD1|TRBV18
ASSPGQGNTEAF
>TRBD1|TRBV19
ASSIFSRDRPMNTEAF
>.|TRBV2
ASSPGTNQPQH
>.|TRBV28
ASKGTPSSYNSPLH
>.|TRBV5-4
ASSLSNRDNRPNT
>.|TRBV6-5
ASIGGLNTEAF
>.|TRBV7-2
ASSLVRGSYEQY
>TRBD1|TRBV12-3/TRBV12-4
ASSLTGLDGYT
>TRBD1|TRBV6-5
ASRRQGEKTGELF
>TRBD1|TRBV2
ASSMTGGSNSPLH
>.|TRBV30
AWSVSGSGNTIY
>.|TRBV5-8
ASSLEAGNQPQH
>.|TRBV11-3
ASSFTRVNTEAF
>TRBD1|TRBV11-1
ASSMTGVENTEAF
>.|TRBV30
AWSVPGWEYEQY
>.|TRBV4-1
ASSQMIQGNTEAF
>TRBD1|TRBV5-5
ASSRTGGREAF
>.|TRBV11-3
ASSSRDKGWYGYT
>.|TRBV5-4
ASSPPPAGSHEQY
>TRBD1|TRBV30
AYGQGTDTQY
>TRBD1|TRBV3-1/TRBV3-2
ASSTGQGEAF
>TRBD1|TRBV27
ASSLKGAQPQH
>TRBD2|TRBV10-2
ASILAVSGGAYEQF
>TRBD1|TRBV9
ASSAGTGNEKLF
>TRBD1|TRBV5-4
ASSSTGQVKETQY
>.|TRBV11-3
ASTPQGNTEAF
>.|TRBV11-3
ASTPRQGGPETQY
>.|TRBV19
ATSTQNTGELF
>.|TRBV7-8
ASSLARRSETSQETQY
>.|TRBV4-1
ASSHSYWGLTMIDGYT
>.|TRBV10-3
AISGTRSEQF
>.|TRBV10-1
ASSSTMEKGVDTTEAF
>.|TRBV19
ASSPGLEGNEQF
>.|TRBV9
ASSAGGAERYGYT
>.|TRBV6-5
ASRPWTSTDTQY
>.|TRBV29-1
SVVAGQGNQPQH
>TRBD1|TRBV5-1
ASSTDPDRAGTEAF
>.|TRBV27
ASRTALLYNSPLH
>TRBD1|TRBV5-6
ASSSGQGVREKLF
>.|TRBV5-1
ASSLVDEQF
>.|TRBV6-5
ASSRPGAEAF
>.|TRBV10-2
ASSEGALARVRSAEAF
>TRBD2|TRBV11-3
ASSVTGRVKEQY
>.|TRBV6-4
ASSEEEGLSQY
>.|TRBV28
ASSSPGRGSGYEQY
>.|TRBV6-1
ASSFRGVFYGYT
>.|TRBV19
ASSMSVNQPQH
>.|TRBV30
AWSPGNSGNTIY
>.|TRBV6-5
ASSEPNYGYT
>.|TRBV5-1
ASSSDSYEQY